This T cell receptor (beta chain) was captured by sequencing in a study of T cells and Merkel cell carcinoma outcomes (dated by TCRdb to about 2020). A note on the overall study: The study looked at whether the tumor T-cell repertoire and T-cell density could predict clinical outcome in patients with Merkel cell carcinoma.

Overall study results and their limits: T-cell repertoire features combined with T-cell density were reported to predict clinical outcomes in Merkel cell carcinoma patients.

As for this clone: Its antigen is currently not known. Within one base of it there is no much larger clone, and no base qualities were kept.

Library generation was performed with the immunoSEQ multiplex PCR assay. TCRdb obtained this table from immuneACCESS and retained in-frame rearrangements with V and J assigned. These tables miss some clones; where compared with another copy, unresolved V genes account for less than half of the shortfall, and the remainder is unexplained. Counted in this sample were 9,000 to 10,000 clones; around 80% of them appeared once. Of the sample, 2% to 3% falls within the top ten clones. The CDR3 starts with the cysteine, ends with the phenylalanine, and has 17 residues. Only CDR3 DNA remains: 51 bases, in frame from the first base. The germline V gene (reference sequence) supplies CDR1 LNHDA and CDR2 SQIVND. Compared with germline, V lacks 9 bases and J lacks 3 bases; bases without a gene match: 19. Samples were obtained from patients with Merkel cell carcinoma.

This sequence uses TRBV19 and TRBJ2-7; 8 of the junction bases match TRBD2. The material sequenced was tumor tissue from Merkel cell carcinoma. This sequence originates from a human donor with Merkel cell carcinoma. The CDR3 region reads CASAEETGGGEVYEQYF. Here is the DNA: TGTGCCAGCGCAGAGGAGACCGGGGGGGGCGAAGTCTACGAGCAGTACTTC.